The rows below give T cell receptor beta chains drawn from one sample of a study of CD8+CD57+ T cells in acquired aplastic anemia. One entry per CDR3 protein results from TCRdb running MiXCR on the reads. The sample lists a few hundred thousand distinct CDR3 sequences; under 65% were seen once. Sequences were obtained from sorted CD4+, CD8+, or CD8+CD57+ T cells (not recorded which) from PBMCs. All receptors come from a human donor in good health. CDR3s include the opening cysteine and the closing phenylalanine or tryptophan. The D gene is left open where the match is weak. A row's size may be missing; if present it is once, few, many or a size class.

>TRBJ2-5|-|TRBV25-1|-
TGTGCCAGCAGTGAACACCGACATGTTGGGGGAGAGACCCAGTACTTC
CASSEHRHVGGETQYF
>TRBJ1-5|TRBD1|TRBV7-2|-
TGTGCCAGCAGCGTGACCAGGGGGCGGAATCAGCCCCAGCATTTT
CASSVTRGRNQPQHF
>TRBJ2-7|TRBD1|TRBV11-2|many
TGTGCCAGCAGCTGGCCGGGACAGGGTGTTTACGAGCAGTACTTC
CASSWPGQGVYEQYF
>TRBJ2-7|-|TRBV20-1|-
TGCAGTGCTAGGGTTGGACCTAGCGAGCAGTACTTC
CSARVGPSEQYF
>TRBJ2-1|-|TRBV7-9|-
TGTGCCAGCAGCTCCTCCTCAGACTACAATGAGCAGTTCTTC
CASSSSSDYNEQFF
>TRBJ1-5|-|TRBV27|-
TGTGCCAGCAGCTCCGACGGTAACAATCAGCCCCAGCATTTT
CASSSDGNNQPQHF
>TRBJ2-7|TRBD2|TRBV28|-
TGTGCCAGCAGTTTATCGGGACTAGGCCCCTCGCTGAGAGACGAGCAGTACTTC
CASSLSGLGPSLRDEQYF
>TRBJ2-7|TRBD2|TRBV7-9|many
TGTGCCAGCAGCCCAGCGGGGGGCCGAGTCCACGAGCAGTACTTC
CASSPAGGRVHEQYF
>TRBJ2-5|-|TRBV24-1|-
TGTGCCACCAGTGATACCAGGGAACTGACCCAGGGCCGAGAGACCCAGTACTTC
CATSDTRELTQGRETQYF
>TRBJ2-3|-|TRBV19|-
TGTGCCAGTAATCTGGGCAGACACACAGATACGCAGTATTTT
CASNLGRHTDTQYF
>TRBJ2-2|-|TRBV7-3|-
TGTGCCAGCAGCTTACTACGGAACACCGGGGAGCTGTTTTTT
CASSLLRNTGELFF
>TRBJ1-2|-|TRBV7-9|-
TGTGCCAGCAGCCCCCTGCCACGAGCAGACAATGGCTACACCTTC
CASSPLPRADNGYTF
>TRBJ2-7|-|TRBV9|many
TGTGCCAGCAGCGTAGGCGGGGACACCTACGAGCAGTACTTC
CASSVGGDTYEQYF